A single sample gave rise to the 6 T cell receptor beta chains below, sequenced in a study of T cell repertoires in cytomegalovirus infection. TCRdb called the reads again in MiXCR, with one record for every CDR3 protein. The table lists about 530,000 distinct CDR3 sequences, around 27% of them singletons. The sequenced sample was PBMCs. The origin of the receptors is a human donor in good health (CMV status not recorded). Some clones in this sample may be carry-over from other donors' samples.

The genes are TRBV28 and TRBJ2-1; TRBD2 is a possible D gene (6 bases). Germline V lookup: CDR1 MDHEN, CDR2 SYDVKM. The CDR3 loop spans 17 amino acids. The germline V and J ends were trimmed by 7 bases and 1 base, with 20 bases remaining between them. The CDR3 loop reads CASIPDIRETSYNEQFF. The CDR3 DNA reads TGTGCCAGCATTCCGGACATTCGGGAGACTTCCTACAATGAGCAGTTCTTC. The full variable domain, in which reference TRBV28 and TRBJ2-1 provide the parts outside the CDR3, is DVKVTQSSRYLVKRTGEKVFLECVQDMDHENMFWYRQDPGLGLRLIYFSYDVKMKEKGDIPEGYSVSREKKERFSLILESASTNQTSMYLCASIPDIRETSYNEQFFGPGTRLTVL.

There are many counts of this clonotype. The rearrangement uses TRBV7-2 and TRBJ1-5, with D perhaps TRBD1 (5 bases). CDR1 SGHTA and CDR2 FQGNSA come from the germline V gene. The V end lost 5 bases, the J end lost 0 bases, and 14 bases lay between the germline ends. The CDR3 runs to 16 residues. The CDR3 nucleotides are TGTGCCAGCAGCCCAGAAGGGGCGAATAGCAATCAGCCCCAGCATTTT. It specifies CASSPEGANSNQPQHF. Supplemented by reference TRBV7-2 and TRBJ1-5, the full variable domain reads GAGVSQSPSNKVTEKGKDVELRCDPISGHTALYWYRQSLGQGLEFLIYFQGNSAPDKSGLPSDRFSAERTGGSVSTLTIQRTQQEDSAVYLCASSPEGANSNQPQHFGDGTRLSIL.

J is TRBJ1-1 and V is TRBV20-1; D call uncertain. This CDR3 has 12 amino acids. V was cut by 5 bases and J by 1 base, with 8 bases left in between. Germline V gene lookup returns CDR1 DFQATT and CDR2 SNEGSKA (reference sequence). CDR3 region: CSAGPGNTEAFF. The CDR3 coding sequence is TGCAGTGCTGGGCCAGGGAACACTGAAGCTTTCTTT.

This clonotype has a handful of counts. The chain couples TRBV7-9 to TRBJ1-1; 7 nucleotides match TRBD1. Germline V gene sequence: CDR1 SEHNR, CDR2 FQNEAQ (reference sequence). J was trimmed by 6 bases and V by 7 bases; bases with no gene match: 8. The CDR3 loop spans 13 amino acids. The CDR3 coding sequence is TGTGCCAGCAAACAGGGGTTTGTGGCTGAAGCTTTCTTT. This encodes CASKQGFVAEAFF.

The rearrangement joins TRBV7-9 to TRBJ2-1; 9 bases are shared with TRBD2. With 4 bases clipped from V and 7 bases from J, the junction kept 5 bases outside the gene matches. The germline V gene encodes CDR1 SEHNR and CDR2 FQNEAQ (reference sequence). This CDR3 has 14 amino acids. CDR3 loop: CASSSTSGPNEQFF. DNA of the CDR3: TGTGCCAGCAGCTCAACTAGCGGGCCAAATGAGCAGTTCTTC.

The chain uses TRBV25-1 and TRBJ1-1; no clear D. The CDR3 is made up of 11 amino acids. Germline V gene sequence: CDR1 MGHDK, CDR2 SYGVNS. Trimming took off 4 bases at V and 4 bases at J, with 4 bases between the two ends. The CDR3 loop is CASSVSTEAFF. The CDR3 DNA reads TGTGCCAGCAGTGTAAGCACTGAAGCTTTCTTT.